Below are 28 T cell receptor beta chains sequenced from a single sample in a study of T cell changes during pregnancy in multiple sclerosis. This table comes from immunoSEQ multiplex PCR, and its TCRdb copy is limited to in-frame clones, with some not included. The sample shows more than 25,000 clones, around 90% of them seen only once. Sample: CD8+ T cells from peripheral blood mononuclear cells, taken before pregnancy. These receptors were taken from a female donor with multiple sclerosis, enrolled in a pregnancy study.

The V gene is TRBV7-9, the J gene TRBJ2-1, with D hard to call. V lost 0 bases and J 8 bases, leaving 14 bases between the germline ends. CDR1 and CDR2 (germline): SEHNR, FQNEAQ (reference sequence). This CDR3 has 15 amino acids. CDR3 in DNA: TGTGCCAGCAGCTTAGCGCTCGCTATCCGGGATGAGCAGTTCTTC. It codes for CASSLALAIRDEQFF.

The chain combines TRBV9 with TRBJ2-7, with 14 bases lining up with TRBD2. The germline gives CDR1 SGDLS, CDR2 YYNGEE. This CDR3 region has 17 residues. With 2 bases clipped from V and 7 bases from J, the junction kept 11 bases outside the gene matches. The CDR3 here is CASSVAPTSGGAGEQYF. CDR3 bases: TGTGCCAGCAGCGTGGCCCCGACTAGCGGGGGGGCGGGAGAGCAGTACTTC. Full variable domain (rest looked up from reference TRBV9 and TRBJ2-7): DSGVTQTPKHLITATGQRVTLRCSPRSGDLSVYWYQQSLDQGLQFLIQYYNGEERAKGNILERFSAQQFPDLHSELNLSSLELGDSALYFCASSVAPTSGGAGEQYFGPGTRLTVT.

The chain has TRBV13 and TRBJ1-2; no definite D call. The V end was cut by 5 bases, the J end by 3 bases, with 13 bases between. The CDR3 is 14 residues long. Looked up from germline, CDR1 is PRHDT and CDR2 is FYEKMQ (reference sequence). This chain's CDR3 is CASSRGAVHYGYTF. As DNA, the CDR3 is TGTGCCAGCAGCCGCGGCGCCGTCCACTATGGCTACACCTTC. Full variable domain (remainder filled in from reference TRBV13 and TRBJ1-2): AAGVIQSPRHLIKEKRETATLKCYPIPRHDTVYWYQQGPGQDPQFLISFYEKMQSDKGSIPDRFSAQQFSDYHSELNMSSLELGDSALYFCASSRGAVHYGYTFGSGTRLTVV.

CDR3 sequence (DNA): TGTGCCAGCAGCGCAGGGAACACTGAAGCTTTCTTT. Its translation: CASSAGNTEAFF. The rearrangement links TRBV7-9 to TRBJ1-1, with D unclear. Trimming removed 5 bases at V and 1 base at J, with 5 bases between. The CDR3 sequence is 12 residues long. Germline CDR1 is SEHNR and CDR2 is FQNEAQ (reference sequence).

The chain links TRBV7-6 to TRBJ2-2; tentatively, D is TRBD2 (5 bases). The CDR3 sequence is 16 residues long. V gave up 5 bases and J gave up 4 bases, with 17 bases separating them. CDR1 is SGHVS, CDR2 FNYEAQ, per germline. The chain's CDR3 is CASSPPDGVGTGELFF. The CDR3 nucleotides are TGTGCCAGCAGCCCCCCGGACGGGGTCGGCACCGGGGAGCTGTTTTTT. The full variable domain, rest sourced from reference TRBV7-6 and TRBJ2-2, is GAGVSQSPRYKVTKRGQDVALRCDPISGHVSLYWYRQALGQGPEFLTYFNYEAQQDKSGLPNDRFSAERPEGSISTLTIQRTEQRDSAMYRCASSPPDGVGTGELFFGEGSRLTVL.

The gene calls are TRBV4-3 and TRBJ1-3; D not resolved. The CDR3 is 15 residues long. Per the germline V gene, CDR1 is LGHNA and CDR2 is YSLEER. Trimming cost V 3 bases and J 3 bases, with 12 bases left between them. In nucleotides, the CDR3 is TGCGCCAGCAGCCACGTCCGGGAGTATGGAAACACCATATATTTT. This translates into CASSHVREYGNTIYF.

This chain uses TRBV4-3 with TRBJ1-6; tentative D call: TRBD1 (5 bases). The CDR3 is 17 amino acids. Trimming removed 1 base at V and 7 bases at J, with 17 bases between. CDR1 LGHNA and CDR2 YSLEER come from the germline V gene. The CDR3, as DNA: TGCGCCAGCAGCCAAGGTCTCCGGGGGGGTCGCAATTCACCCCTCCACTTT. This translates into CASSQGLRGGRNSPLHF.

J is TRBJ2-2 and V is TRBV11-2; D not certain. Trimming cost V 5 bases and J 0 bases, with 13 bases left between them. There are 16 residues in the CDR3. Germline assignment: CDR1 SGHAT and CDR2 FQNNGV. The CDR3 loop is CASSNTYVTNTGELFF. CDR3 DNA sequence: TGTGCCAGCAGCAATACCTATGTAACGAACACCGGGGAGCTGTTTTTT.

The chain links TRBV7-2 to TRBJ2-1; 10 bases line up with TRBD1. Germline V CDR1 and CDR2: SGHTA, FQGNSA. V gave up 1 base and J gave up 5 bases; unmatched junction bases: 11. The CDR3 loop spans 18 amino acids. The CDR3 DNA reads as TGTGCCAGCAGCTTAGTGGGTACGGGACAGGGGAGCCACAATGAGCAGTTCTTC. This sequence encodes CASSLVGTGQGSHNEQFF.

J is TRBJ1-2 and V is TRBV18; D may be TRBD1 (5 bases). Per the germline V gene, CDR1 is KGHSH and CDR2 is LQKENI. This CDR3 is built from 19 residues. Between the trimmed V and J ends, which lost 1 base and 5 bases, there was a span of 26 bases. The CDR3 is CASSPQDGQGGFYSYGYTF. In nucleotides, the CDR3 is TGTGCCAGCTCACCACAAGATGGGCAGGGCGGATTTTACTCGTATGGCTACACCTTC.

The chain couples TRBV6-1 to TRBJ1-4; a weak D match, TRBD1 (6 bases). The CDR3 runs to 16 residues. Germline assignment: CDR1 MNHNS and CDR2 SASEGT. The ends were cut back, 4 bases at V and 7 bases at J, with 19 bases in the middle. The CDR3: CASSGLLGAGGEKLFF. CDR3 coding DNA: TGTGCCAGCAGTGGACTGTTGGGGGCGGGGGGTGAAAAACTGTTTTTT.

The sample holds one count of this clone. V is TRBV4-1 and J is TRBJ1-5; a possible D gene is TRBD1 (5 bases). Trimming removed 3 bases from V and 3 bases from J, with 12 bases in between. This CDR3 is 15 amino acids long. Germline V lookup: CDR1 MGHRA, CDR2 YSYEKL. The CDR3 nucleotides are TGCGCCAGCAGCCACAGGGCTTCCGACAATCAGCCCCAGCATTTT. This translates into CASSHRASDNQPQHF.

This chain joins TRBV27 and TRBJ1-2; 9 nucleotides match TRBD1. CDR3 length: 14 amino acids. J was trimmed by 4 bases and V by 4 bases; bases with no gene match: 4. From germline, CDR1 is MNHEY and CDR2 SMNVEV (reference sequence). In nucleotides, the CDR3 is TGTGCCAGCAGTTCCGGGACAGGGATCTATGGCTACACCTTC. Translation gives CASSSGTGIYGYTF.

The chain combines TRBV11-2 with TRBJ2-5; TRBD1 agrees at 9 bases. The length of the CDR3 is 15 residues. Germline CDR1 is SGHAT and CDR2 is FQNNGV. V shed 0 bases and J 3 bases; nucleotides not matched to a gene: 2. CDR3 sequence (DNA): TGTGCCAGCAGCTTAGATCGGGACAGGGAAGAGACCCAGTACTTC. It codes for CASSLDRDREETQYF.

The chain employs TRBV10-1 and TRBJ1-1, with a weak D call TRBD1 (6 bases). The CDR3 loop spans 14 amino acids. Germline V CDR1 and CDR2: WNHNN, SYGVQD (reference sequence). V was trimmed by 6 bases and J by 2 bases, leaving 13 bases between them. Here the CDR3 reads CASSGGQINTEAFF. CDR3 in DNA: TGCGCCAGCAGCGGAGGACAGATAAACACTGAAGCTTTCTTT.

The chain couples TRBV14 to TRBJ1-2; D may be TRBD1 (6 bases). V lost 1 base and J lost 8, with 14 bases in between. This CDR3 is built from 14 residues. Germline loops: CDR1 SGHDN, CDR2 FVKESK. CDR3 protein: CASSQVGQGLGYTF. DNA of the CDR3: TGTGCCAGCAGCCAAGTGGGCCAGGGGCTGGGCTACACCTTC.

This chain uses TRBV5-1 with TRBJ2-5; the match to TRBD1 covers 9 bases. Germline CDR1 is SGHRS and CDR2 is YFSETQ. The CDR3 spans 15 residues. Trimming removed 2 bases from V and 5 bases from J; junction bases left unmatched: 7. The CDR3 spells CASSFTGGLRETQYF. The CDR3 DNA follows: TGCGCCAGCAGCTTCACAGGGGGCTTAAGGGAGACCCAGTACTTC.

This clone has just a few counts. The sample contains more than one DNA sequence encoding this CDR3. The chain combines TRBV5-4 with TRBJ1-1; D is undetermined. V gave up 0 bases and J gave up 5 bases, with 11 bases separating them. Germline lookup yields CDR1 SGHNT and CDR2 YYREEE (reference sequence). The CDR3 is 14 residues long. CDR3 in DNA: TGTGCCAGCAGCTTGGCCGGTCTGAGGACTGAAGCTTTCTTT. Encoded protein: CASSLAGLRTEAFF.

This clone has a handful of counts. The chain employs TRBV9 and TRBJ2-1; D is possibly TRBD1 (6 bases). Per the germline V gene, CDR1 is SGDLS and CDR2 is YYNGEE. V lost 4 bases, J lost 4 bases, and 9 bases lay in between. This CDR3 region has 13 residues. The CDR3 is CASSMDRYNEQFF. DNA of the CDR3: TGTGCCAGCAGCATGGACAGATACAATGAGCAGTTCTTC.

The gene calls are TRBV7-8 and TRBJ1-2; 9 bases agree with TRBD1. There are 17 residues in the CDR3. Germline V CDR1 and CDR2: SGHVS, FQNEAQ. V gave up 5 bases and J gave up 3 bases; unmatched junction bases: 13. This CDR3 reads CASSTGTGFPRDYGYTF. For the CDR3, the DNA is TGTGCCAGCAGCACCGGGACAGGGTTTCCCAGAGACTATGGCTACACCTTC.

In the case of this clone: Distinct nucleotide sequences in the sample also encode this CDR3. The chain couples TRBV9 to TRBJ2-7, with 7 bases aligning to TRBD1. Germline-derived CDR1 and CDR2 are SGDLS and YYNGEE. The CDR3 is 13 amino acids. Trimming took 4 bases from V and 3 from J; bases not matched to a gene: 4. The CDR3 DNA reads TGTGCCAGCAGCTTGGGGGACAGCTACGAGCAGTACTTC. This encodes CASSLGDSYEQYF. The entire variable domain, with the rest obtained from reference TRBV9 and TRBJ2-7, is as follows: DSGVTQTPKHLITATGQRVTLRCSPRSGDLSVYWYQQSLDQGLQFLIQYYNGEERAKGNILERFSAQQFPDLHSELNLSSLELGDSALYFCASSLGDSYEQYFGPGTRLTVT.

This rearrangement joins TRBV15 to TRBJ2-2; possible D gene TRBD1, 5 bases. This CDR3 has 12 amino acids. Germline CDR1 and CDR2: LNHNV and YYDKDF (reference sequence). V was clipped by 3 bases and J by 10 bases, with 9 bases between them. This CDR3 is CATSSWGEELFF. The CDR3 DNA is TGTGCCACCAGCAGCTGGGGCGAGGAGCTGTTTTTT.

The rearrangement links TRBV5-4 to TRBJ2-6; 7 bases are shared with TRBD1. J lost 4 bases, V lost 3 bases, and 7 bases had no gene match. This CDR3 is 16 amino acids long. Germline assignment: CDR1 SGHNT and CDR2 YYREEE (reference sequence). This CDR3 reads CASSSPTGAGANVLTF. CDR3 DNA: TGTGCCAGCAGCTCCCCTACAGGGGCAGGGGCCAACGTCCTGACTTTC.

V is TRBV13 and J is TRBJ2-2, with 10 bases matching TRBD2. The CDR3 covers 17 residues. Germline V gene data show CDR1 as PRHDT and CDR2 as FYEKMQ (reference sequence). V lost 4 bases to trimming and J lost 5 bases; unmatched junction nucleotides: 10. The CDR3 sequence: CASSSWGLAGETGELFF. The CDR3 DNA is TGTGCCAGCAGCTCCTGGGGGCTAGCGGGAGAGACCGGGGAGCTGTTTTTT. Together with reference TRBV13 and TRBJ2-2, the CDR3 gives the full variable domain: AAGVIQSPRHLIKEKRETATLKCYPIPRHDTVYWYQQGPGQDPQFLISFYEKMQSDKGSIPDRFSAQQFSDYHSELNMSSLELGDSALYFCASSSWGLAGETGELFFGEGSRLTVL.

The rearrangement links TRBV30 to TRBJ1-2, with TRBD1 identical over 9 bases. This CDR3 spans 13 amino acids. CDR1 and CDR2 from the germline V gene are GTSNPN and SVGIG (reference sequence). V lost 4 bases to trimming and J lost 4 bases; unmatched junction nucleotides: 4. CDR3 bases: TGTGCCTGGATTCGGACAGGGGCCTATGGCTACACCTTC. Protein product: CAWIRTGAYGYTF.

CDR3 residues: CAISERDEQYF. CDR3 in DNA: TGTGCCATCAGTGAGCGGGACGAGCAGTACTTC. This chain connects TRBV10-3 to TRBJ2-7; no clear D gene. Between the trimmed V and J ends, which lost 2 bases and 5 bases, there was a span of 4 bases. CDR1 ENHRY and CDR2 SYGVKD come from the germline V gene. The CDR3 length is 11 residues.

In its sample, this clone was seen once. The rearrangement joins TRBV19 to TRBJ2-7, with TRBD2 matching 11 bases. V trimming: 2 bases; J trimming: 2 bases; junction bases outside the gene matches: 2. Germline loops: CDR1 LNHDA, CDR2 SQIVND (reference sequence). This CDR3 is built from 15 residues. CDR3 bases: TGTGCCAGTAGTATACTAGCGGGGGGAACCTACGAGCAGTACTTC. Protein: CASSILAGGTYEQYF.

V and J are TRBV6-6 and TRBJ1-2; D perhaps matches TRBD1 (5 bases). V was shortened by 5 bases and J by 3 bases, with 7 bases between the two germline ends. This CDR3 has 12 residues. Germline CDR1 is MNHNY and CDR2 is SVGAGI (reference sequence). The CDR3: CASSDRDYGYTF. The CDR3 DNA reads TGTGCCAGCAGTGACAGAGACTATGGCTACACCTTC.